The clone carrying this T cell receptor beta chain was recorded only once. Generated by immunoSEQ multiplex PCR, the TCRdb table keeps only in-frame clones and is missing some. The sample holds 150,000 or so clones, almost 85% seen once. Participants spanned ages about 18 to 100 years and resided in over 20 US areas. Self-reported history from a screening survey and questionnaire set each donor's cohort. This record comes from a study of blood T cell repertoires in COVID-19. Study-level information: The United States, Italy and Spain were the sources of the acute and convalescent COVID-19 samples. PBMCs, B-cell-depleted T cells, or T cells were the source of the cDNA or gDNA that made up the material.

The germline V and J ends were trimmed by 7 bases and 4 bases, with 18 bases remaining between them. CDR1 is MDHEN and CDR2 is SYDVKM in the germline V gene. This CDR3 spans 15 amino acids. The chain employs TRBV28 and TRBJ2-3, with a tentative D call TRBD2 (6 bases). This receptor was identified in a man aged 45-60 years who had recovered from COVID-19. Material for sequencing was PBMCs or T cells enriched from blood (not recorded which). DNA of the CDR3: TGTGCCAGCATTAGATCTGGAGGGCCCGCAGATACGCAGTATTTT. As protein: CASIRSGGPADTQYF.